This T cell receptor (beta chain) was captured by sequencing in a study of regulatory T cells in long-lasting Graves disease. Overall study findings and caveats: Gene preferences differed: TRBV28, TRBJ1-2, TRBJ2-5 in persistent cases.

The CDR3 extends over 16 amino acids. The V end was cut by 4 bases, the J end by 0 bases, with 13 bases between. Germline lookup yields CDR1 MDHEN and CDR2 SYDVKM. Investigators prepared the TCR beta libraries by applying iRepertoire HTBI primers and Arm-PCR of CDR3 regions. From the multiplex PCR reads, TCRdb called clonotypes with MiXCR, one entry per CDR3 protein. The table includes around 500,000 distinct CDR3 sequences, less than 25% detected once. This clonotype was seen many times. Its antigen is currently unknown. Time point given: persistent/refractory GD, antithyroid drugs over 5 years with positive TRAb. Generation of the TCR library employed RNA extracted from PBMCs.

The material was peripheral blood mononuclear cells (PBMCs), obtained when the disease was refractory, from a patient treated with antithyroid drugs. The receptor was derived from a female donor with Graves disease. The genes are TRBV28 and TRBJ1-5; the D gene is possibly TRBD1 (6 bases). The CDR3 loop is CASSSREGVSNQPQHF. CDR3 DNA: TGTGCCAGCAGTTCCCGGGAGGGGGTTAGCAATCAGCCCCAGCATTTT.